This T cell receptor beta chain was found in a study of cytomegalovirus exposure and HLA in healthy donors. The CDR3 length is 14 residues. Germline CDR1 and CDR2: SGHRS and YFSETQ. V was shortened by 6 bases and J by 6 bases, with 17 bases between the two germline ends. PCR was performed using 60 Vbeta and 13 Jbeta primers. Only in-frame clones appear in the TCRdb table, and some are missing; sequencing was by immunoSEQ multiplex PCR. The sample lists 90,000 to 120,000 clones; 65% were seen once. The sequencing sample was made of PBMCs. V is TRBV5-1 and J is TRBJ2-3; D possibly corresponds to TRBD2 (5 bases). The sequence was collected from a young man in good health and CMV-seropositive. The CDR3 spells CASNSGWVEDTQYF. CDR3 in DNA: TGCGCCAGCAACTCGGGGTGGGTGGAGGATACGCAGTATTTT.